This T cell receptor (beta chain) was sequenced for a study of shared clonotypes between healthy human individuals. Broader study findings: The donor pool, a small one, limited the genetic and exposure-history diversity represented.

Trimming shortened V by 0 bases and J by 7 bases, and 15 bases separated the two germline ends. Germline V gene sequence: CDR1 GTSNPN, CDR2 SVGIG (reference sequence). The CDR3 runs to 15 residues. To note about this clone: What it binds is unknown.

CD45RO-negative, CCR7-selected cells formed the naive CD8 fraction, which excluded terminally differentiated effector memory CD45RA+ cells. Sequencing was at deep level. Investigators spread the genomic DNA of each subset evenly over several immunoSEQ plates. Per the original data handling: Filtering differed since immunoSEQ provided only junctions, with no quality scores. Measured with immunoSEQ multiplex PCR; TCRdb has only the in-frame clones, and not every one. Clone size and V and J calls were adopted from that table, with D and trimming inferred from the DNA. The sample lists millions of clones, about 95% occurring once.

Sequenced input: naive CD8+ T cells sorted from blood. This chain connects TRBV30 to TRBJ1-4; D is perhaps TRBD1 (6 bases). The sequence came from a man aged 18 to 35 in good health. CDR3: CAWSVTVRGGEKLFF. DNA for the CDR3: TGTGCCTGGAGTGTAACCGTCAGGGGCGGTGAAAAACTGTTTTTT.